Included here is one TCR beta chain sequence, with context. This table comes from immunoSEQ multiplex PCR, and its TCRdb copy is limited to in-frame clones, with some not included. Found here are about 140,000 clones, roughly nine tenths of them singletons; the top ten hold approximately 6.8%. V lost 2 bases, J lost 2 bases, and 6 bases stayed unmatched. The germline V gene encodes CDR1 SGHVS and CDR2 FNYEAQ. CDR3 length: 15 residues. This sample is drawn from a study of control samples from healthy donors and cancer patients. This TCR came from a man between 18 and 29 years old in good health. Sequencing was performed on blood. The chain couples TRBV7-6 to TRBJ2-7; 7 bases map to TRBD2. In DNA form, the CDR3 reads TGTGCCAGCAGCTTATTTGCGGGGGAGACCTACGAGCAGTACTTC. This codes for CASSLFAGETYEQYF.